This T cell receptor beta chain was captured by sequencing in a study of human versus mouse CDR3 diversity and MHC coevolution (TCRdb year 2017). About the full investigation: According to reports, the immunoSEQ assay can detect one in 200,000 T cells and keeps multiplex PCR amplification bias to a minimum. Across mouse and human samples, the number of valid reads per sample ranged from roughly 5.5 x 10^6 to 1.7 x 10^7. Human naive CD4 T cell repertoires were used as a reference for TCR selection on multiple MHC II alleles and were compared with human-TCR-locus transgenic mice carrying single MHC II. Three healthy volunteer blood donors made up the human cohort, with one aged 30 to 40, one aged 40 to 50 and one aged 60 to 70 at collection. Overall study outcomes, separate from this receptor: The largest TCR beta repertoire, 1.5 million to 2 million clonotypes, was estimated by iCHAO1 for humans, a finding likely attributable to selection by multiple MHC II molecules. On average, humans had more CDR3 deletions and insertions than mice, indicating greater exonuclease and TdT activity. Repertoire diversity was not considered directly comparable between humans and mice because human T cells were selected on roughly 6 MHC II alleles. Among all the groups compared, the lowest clonal inequality scores came from two of the three human donors.

Fluorescence-activated cell sorting was used to pull naive CD4 T cells, meaning cells that were CD45RO-negative and CD62L-positive, out of the PBMCs. About 50 ml of fresh peripheral blood was drawn per donor, and PBMCs were isolated by Ficoll density centrifugation. Sorting was performed on a FACSAria III instrument, with purity above 85% for all samples. Trimming removed 5 bases from V and 6 bases from J, leaving 14 bases between the germline ends. CDR1 and CDR2, looked up from the germline V gene, are MDHEN and SYDVKM. The CDR3 starts with the cysteine, ends with the phenylalanine, and has 13 residues. Only CDR3 DNA remains: 39 bases, in frame from the first base. For this clone: Its antigen is still unknown. No clone much larger than this one lies a single base away; base qualities are absent.

The QIAGEN blood and tissue kit was used to extract genomic DNA from the sorted cells, and that DNA was then quantified on a NanoDrop 1000. Using multiplex PCR of genomic DNA, the immunoSEQ platform deep sequenced and quantified the TCR alpha and beta chains. The study's processing was this. IMGT gene and region definitions were used for annotation of the TCR sequences. Out-of-frame rearrangements were used as a proxy for the preselection repertoire and compared with in-frame clonotypes. The iCHAO1 estimator provided with the immunoSEQ platform was used to estimate repertoire size. A Gini index, which is based on the Lorenz curve, was applied to in-frame amino acid clonotypes to measure clonal inequality. The intersect function in the R package tcR was used to count shared clonotypes, while the Jaccard index served to score similarity. Frequencies of V, J and V-J usage were subjected to principal component analysis with the R prcomp function, without normalization. Here the immuneACCESS table is served through TCRdb, limited to in-frame sequences with V and J called. Missing clones are a known gap in these copies; in checked studies unresolved V genes cover under half, and the rest lacks a known reason. The D gene and trimming were derived from the DNA, and the V and J assignments and clone size from that table. The sample table holds fewer than 100,000 clones, of which 80% to 95% were seen once. The ten largest clones represent about 1.4% of the sample.

The receptor's source is a person aged 30-70 years in good health. Input material: naive CD4+ T cells from blood. Read against the paper, the sample's cell subset or site label means: CD45RO-negative CD62L-positive naive CD4 T cells. In this chain, TRBV28 is recombined with TRBJ2-7; TRBD2 is a weak D gene call, 6 bases matching. The CDR3 amino acid sequence is: CASSPGGSREQYF. The nucleotide sequence is given as TGTGCCAGCAGTCCTGGGGGGTCCCGCGAGCAGTACTTC.